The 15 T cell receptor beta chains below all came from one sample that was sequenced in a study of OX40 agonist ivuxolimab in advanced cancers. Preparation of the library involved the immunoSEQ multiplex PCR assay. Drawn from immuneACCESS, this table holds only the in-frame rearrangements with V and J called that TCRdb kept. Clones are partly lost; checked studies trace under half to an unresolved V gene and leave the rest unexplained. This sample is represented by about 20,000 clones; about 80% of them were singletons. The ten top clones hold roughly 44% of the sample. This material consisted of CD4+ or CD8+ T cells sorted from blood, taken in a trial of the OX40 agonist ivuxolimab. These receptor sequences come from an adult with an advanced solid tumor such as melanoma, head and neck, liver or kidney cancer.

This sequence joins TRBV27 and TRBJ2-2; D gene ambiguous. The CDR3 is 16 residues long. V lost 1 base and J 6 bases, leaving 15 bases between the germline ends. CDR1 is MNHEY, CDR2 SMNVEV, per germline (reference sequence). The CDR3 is CASSLFGGLTAGELFF. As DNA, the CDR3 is TGTGCCAGCAGTTTATTTGGCGGCCTTACGGCCGGGGAGCTGTTTTTT.

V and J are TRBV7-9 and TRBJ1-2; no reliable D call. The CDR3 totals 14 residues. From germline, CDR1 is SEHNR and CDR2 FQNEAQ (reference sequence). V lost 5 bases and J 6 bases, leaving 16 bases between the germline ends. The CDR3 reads CASSLLNAPNGYTF. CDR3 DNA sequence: TGTGCCAGCAGCCTCCTTAACGCCCCCAATGGCTACACCTTC.

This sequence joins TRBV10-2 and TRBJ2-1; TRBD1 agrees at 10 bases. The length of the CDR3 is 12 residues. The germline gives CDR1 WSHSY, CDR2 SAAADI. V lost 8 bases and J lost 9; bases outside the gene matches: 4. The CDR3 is CASAGQGTEQFF. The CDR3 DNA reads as TGCGCCAGCGCGGGACAGGGGACTGAGCAGTTCTTC.

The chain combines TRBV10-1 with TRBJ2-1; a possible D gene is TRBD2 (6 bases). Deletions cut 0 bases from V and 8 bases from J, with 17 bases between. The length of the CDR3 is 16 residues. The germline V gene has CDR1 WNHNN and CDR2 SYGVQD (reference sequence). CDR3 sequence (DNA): TGCGCCAGCAGTGAGTCGATGGGGGGACGCCTCCATGAGCAGTTCTTC. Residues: CASSESMGGRLHEQFF.

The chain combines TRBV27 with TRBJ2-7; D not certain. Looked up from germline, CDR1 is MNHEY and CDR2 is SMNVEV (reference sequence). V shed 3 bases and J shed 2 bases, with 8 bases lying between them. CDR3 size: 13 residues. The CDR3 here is CASSLRQAYEQYF. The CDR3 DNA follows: TGTGCCAGCAGTTTGAGGCAGGCCTACGAGCAGTACTTC.

In DNA form, the CDR3 reads TGCGCCAGCAGCTTGACGGGACCTCCATACGAGCAGTACTTC. Translated: CASSLTGPPYEQYF. The chain recombines TRBV5-1 with TRBJ2-7; D possibly uses TRBD1 or TRBD2 (5 bases each). The germline gives CDR1 SGHRS, CDR2 YFSETQ. Trimming shortened V by 1 base and J by 4 bases, and 12 bases separated the two germline ends. The CDR3 is 14 amino acids.

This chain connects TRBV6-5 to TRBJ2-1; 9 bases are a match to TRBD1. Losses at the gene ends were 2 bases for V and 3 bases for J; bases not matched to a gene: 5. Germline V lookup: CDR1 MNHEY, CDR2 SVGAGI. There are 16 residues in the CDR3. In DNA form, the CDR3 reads TGTGCCAGCAGTTACGAGCGACAGGGGGTCTACAATGAGCAGTTCTTC. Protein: CASSYERQGVYNEQFF.

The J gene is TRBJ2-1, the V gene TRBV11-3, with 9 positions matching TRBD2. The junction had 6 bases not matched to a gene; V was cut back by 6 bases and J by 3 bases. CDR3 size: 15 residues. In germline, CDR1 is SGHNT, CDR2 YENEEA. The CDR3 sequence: CASSRGLAIYNEQFF. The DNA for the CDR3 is TGTGCCAGCAGTAGGGGACTAGCTATCTACAATGAGCAGTTCTTC.

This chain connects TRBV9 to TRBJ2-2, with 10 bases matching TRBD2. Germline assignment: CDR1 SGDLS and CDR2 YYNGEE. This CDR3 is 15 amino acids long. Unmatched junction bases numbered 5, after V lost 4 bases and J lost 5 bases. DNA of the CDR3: TGTGCCAGCAGCCCGGAGGGACTAGCGACCGGGGAGCTGTTTTTT. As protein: CASSPEGLATGELFF.

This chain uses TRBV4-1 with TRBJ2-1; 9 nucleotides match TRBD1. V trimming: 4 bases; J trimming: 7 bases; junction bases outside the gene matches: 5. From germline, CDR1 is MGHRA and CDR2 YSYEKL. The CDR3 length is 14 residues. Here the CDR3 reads CASSPGQGSNEQFF. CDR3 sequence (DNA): TGCGCCAGCAGCCCCGGACAGGGGAGTAATGAGCAGTTCTTC.

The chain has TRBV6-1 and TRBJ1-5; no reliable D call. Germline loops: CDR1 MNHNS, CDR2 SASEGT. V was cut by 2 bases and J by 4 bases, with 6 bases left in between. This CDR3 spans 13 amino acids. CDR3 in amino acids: CASSETPNQPQHF. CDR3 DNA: TGTGCCAGCAGTGAAACTCCGAATCAGCCCCAGCATTTT.

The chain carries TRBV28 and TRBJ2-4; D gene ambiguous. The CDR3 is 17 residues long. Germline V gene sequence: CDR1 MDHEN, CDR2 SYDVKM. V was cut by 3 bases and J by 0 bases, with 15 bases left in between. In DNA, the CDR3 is TGTGCCAGCAGTTTCCCTCGCGGTCCTCTAGCCAAAAACATTCAGTACTTC. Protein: CASSFPRGPLAKNIQYF.

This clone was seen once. CDR3 amino acids: CASSLGGGASDYEQYF. The CDR3 bases are TGTGCCAGCAGCTTAGGGGGTGGGGCTAGTGATTACGAGCAGTACTTC. The chain employs TRBV7-9 and TRBJ2-7; D perhaps matches TRBD1 (5 bases). Trimming took 1 base from V and 4 from J, leaving 17 bases between them. CDR3 size: 16 residues. Germline assignment: CDR1 SEHNR and CDR2 FQNEAQ (reference sequence). The full variable domain, with the rest looked up from reference TRBV7-9 and TRBJ2-7, is DTGVSQNPRHKITKRGQNVTFRCDPISEHNRLYWYRQTLGQGPEFLTYFQNEAQLEKSRLLSDRFSAERPKGSFSTLEIQRTEQGDSAMYLCASSLGGGASDYEQYFGPGTRLTVT.

This chain's CDR3 is CASSERGAYEQYF. DNA of the CDR3: TGTGCCAGCAGCGAAAGGGGAGCCTACGAGCAGTACTTC. The J gene is TRBJ2-7, the V gene TRBV7-9; possibly TRBD1 or TRBD2 for D (5 bases each). The V end lost 5 bases, the J end lost 2 bases, and 10 bases lay between the germline ends. CDR3 length: 13 residues. In germline, CDR1 is SEHNR, CDR2 FQNEAQ (reference sequence).

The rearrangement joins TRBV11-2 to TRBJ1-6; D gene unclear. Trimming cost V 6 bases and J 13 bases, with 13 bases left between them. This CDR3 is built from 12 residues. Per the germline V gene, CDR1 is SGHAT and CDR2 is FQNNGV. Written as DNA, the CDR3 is TGTGCCAGCAGGTCCCCTGCTGAGCCCCTCCACTTT. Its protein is CASRSPAEPLHF.